This T cell receptor (beta chain) was obtained from a study of T cells in localized non-small cell lung cancer. Findings and caveats of the study: Uninvolved nearby lung showed the greatest T cell clonality, exceeding that found in tumor. Adjacent lung had a median roughly 50 of the 100 largest tumor clones. Greater blood T cell density accompanied longer overall survival.

TCRdb's table, derived via immunoSEQ multiplex PCR, lists solely in-frame clones and lacks some. The sample includes tens of thousands of clones, roughly 83% of them seen just once. The CDR3 has 14 amino acids. Germline values: CDR1 SNHLY, CDR2 FYNNEI. V lost 4 bases and J 0 bases, leaving 9 bases between the germline ends. This clone was counted only a few times. What it binds is not known. The chain combines TRBV2 with TRBJ1-2; D not certain. The receptor's source is a female donor at least 60 years old with stage I lung adenocarcinoma. Specimen: peripheral blood, collected before any cancer treatment. CDR3 amino acids: CASSVGEANYGYTF. DNA for the CDR3: TGTGCCAGCAGTGTGGGAGAAGCTAACTATGGCTACACCTTC.